This T cell receptor beta chain was recorded in a study of shared clonotypes between healthy human individuals. Clones were read by immunoSEQ multiplex PCR, and TCRdb kept only the in-frame ones, dropping some. The repertoire consists of around 1.1 million clones, with around 82% occurring once and the leading ten covering 0.61%. This TCR was recovered from a young man in good health. Some clones in this sample may be carry-over from other donors' samples. The sequenced sample was memory CD4+ T cells from PBMCs. As to subset: CD45RA-negative fraction.

The DNA for the CDR3 is TGTGCCAGCAGTTTAGGCGGGGCAGGGGGCTCTGGAAACACCATATATTTT. Residues: CASSLGGAGGSGNTIYF. The chain combines TRBV28 with TRBJ1-3, with 7 bases that match TRBD1. The trim removed 2 bases at V and 0 bases at J, leaving 7 bases unmatched. This CDR3 has 17 residues. The germline gives CDR1 MDHEN, CDR2 SYDVKM. The whole variable domain, remainder taken from reference TRBV28 and TRBJ1-3, is DVKVTQSSRYLVKRTGEKVFLECVQDMDHENMFWYRQDPGLGLRLIYFSYDVKMKEKGDIPEGYSVSREKKERFSLILESASTNQTSMYLCASSLGGAGGSGNTIYFGEGSWLTVV.